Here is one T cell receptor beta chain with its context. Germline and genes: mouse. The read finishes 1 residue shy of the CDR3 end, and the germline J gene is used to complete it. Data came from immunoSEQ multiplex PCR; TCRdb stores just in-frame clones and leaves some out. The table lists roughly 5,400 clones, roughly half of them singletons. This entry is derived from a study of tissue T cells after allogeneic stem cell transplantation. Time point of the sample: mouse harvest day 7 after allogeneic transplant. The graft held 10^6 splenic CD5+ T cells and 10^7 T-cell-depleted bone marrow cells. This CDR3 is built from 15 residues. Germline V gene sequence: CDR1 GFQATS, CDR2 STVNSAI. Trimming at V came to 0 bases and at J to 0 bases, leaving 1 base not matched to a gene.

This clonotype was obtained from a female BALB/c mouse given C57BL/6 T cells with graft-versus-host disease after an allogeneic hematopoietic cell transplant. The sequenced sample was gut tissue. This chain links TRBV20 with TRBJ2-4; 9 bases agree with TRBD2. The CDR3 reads CGARDWGGSQNTLYF. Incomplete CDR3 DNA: TGTGGTGCTAGGGACTGGGGGGGTAGTCAAAACACCTTGTAC.